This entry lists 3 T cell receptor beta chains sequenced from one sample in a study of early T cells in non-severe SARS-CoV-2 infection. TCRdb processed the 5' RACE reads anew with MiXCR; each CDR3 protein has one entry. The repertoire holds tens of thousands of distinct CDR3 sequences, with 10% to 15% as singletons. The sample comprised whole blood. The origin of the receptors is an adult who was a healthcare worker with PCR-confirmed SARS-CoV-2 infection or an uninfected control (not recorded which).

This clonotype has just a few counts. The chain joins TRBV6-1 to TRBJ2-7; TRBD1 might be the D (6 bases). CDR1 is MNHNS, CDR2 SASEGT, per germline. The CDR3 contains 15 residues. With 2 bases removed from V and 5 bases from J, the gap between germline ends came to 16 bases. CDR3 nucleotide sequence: TGTGCCAGCAGTGAAACCCTTCCGGGACAACACGAGCAGTACTTC. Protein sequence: CASSETLPGQHEQYF.

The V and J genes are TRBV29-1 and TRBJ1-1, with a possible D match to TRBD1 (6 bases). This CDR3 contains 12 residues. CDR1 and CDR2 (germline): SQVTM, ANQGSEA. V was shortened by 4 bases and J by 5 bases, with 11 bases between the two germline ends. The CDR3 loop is CSVVWGATEAFF. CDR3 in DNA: TGCAGCGTTGTATGGGGGGCGACTGAAGCTTTCTTT.

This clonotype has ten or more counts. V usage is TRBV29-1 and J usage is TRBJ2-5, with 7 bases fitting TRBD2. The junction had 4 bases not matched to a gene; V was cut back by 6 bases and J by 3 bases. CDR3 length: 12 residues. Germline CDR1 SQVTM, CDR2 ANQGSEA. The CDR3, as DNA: TGCAGCGTGTCCCTAGCGGAAGAGACCCAGTACTTC. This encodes CSVSLAEETQYF. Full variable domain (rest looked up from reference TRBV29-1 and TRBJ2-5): SAVISQKPSRDICQRGTSLTIQCQVDSQVTMMFWYRQQPGQSLTLIATANQGSEATYESGFVIDKFPISRPNLTFSTLTVSNMSPEDSSIYLCSVSLAEETQYFGPGTRLLVL.